This is a list of T cell receptor beta chains from one sample in a study of shared clonotypes between healthy human individuals. TCRdb keeps only in-frame clones here, not all; method: immunoSEQ multiplex PCR. The sample lists 2 million to 2.5 million clones, approximately 96% occurring once. The sequenced material came from naive CD4+ T cells sorted from blood. The origin of the receptors is a young man in good health. The CDR3 runs from the conserved cysteine through the conserved F or W. Fields, in order: V gene, D gene, CDR3 protein. The D gene is left open where the match is weak.

V: TRBV7-9
D: -
CDR3: CASSGQRANYNEQFF

V: TRBV10-1
D: -
CDR3: CASSGQSTDTQYF

V: TRBV2
D: TRBD1
CDR3: CASSGGRGHNSPLHF

V: TRBV15
D: -
CDR3: CATSRDNEQFF

V: TRBV14
D: -
CDR3: CASSYHNEQFF

V: TRBV19
D: -
CDR3: CASRQAITQPQHF

V: TRBV5-1
D: -
CDR3: CASSLESPGNTIYF

V: TRBV11-3
D: TRBD1
CDR3: CASSLGQGGSGETQYF

V: TRBV2
D: TRBD1
CDR3: CASGTGHHIGYTF

V: TRBV15
D: -
CDR3: CATTLNPGETQYF

V: TRBV7-8
D: TRBD2
CDR3: CASSHSGRLYEQYF

V: TRBV28
D: -
CDR3: CASSYRGLEAFF

V: TRBV19
D: TRBD1
CDR3: CASHPPVTGYDTEAFF

V: TRBV7-9
D: TRBD1
CDR3: CASSLGGTGIGNTIYF

V: TRBV6-1
D: -
CDR3: CASSRLDGNTQYF

V: TRBV29-1
D: -
CDR3: CSVRGTFGTDTQYF

V: TRBV13
D: TRBD2
CDR3: CASSSFGLAESQETQYF

V: TRBV9
D: TRBD2
CDR3: CASSVGWSGGVQETQYF

V: TRBV5-6
D: -
CDR3: CASSLGQWALEQYF

V: TRBV5-1
D: TRBD1
CDR3: CASHRGQETQYF

V: TRBV28
D: TRBD2
CDR3: CASSPPQRGRETQYF

V: TRBV7-6
D: -
CDR3: CASSFTSQGEQYF

V: TRBV30
D: TRBD2
CDR3: CAWSVQSLAVEQYF

V: TRBV6-1
D: -
CDR3: CASSESGGTNYGYTF

V: TRBV9
D: -
CDR3: CASHRTCMGSDDSNQPQHF

V: TRBV2
D: -
CDR3: CASKDSNIPLDTQYF

V: TRBV5-1
D: -
CDR3: CASSPSTLNTEAFF

V: TRBV11-2
D: TRBD2
CDR3: CASSSSGLAVTGELFF

V: TRBV28
D: TRBD2
CDR3: CASRSPGLAGHNEQFF

V: TRBV6-1
D: -
CDR3: CASSEVPNQPQHF

V: TRBV30
D: -
CDR3: CAWVPQGHNTEAFF

V: TRBV7-8
D: -
CDR3: CASSPAGRVYTDTQYF

V: TRBV7-8
D: -
CDR3: CASSLDSHRILSNAYEQYF